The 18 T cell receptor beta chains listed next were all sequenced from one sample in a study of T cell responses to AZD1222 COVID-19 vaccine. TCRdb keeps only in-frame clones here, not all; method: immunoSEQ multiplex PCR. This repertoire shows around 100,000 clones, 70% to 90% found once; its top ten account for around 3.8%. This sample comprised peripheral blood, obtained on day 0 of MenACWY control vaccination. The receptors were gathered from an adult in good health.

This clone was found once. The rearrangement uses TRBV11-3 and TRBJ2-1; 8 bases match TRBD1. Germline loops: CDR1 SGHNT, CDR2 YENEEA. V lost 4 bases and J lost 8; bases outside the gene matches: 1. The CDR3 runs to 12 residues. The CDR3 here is CASSSQGDEQFF. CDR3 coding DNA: TGTGCCAGCAGCTCACAGGGGGATGAGCAGTTCTTC. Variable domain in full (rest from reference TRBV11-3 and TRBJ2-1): EAGVVQSPRYKIIEKKQPVAFWCNPISGHNTLYWYLQNLGQGPELLIRYENEEAVDDSQLPKDRFSAERLKGVDSTLKIQPAELGDSAVYLCASSSQGDEQFFGPGTRLTVL.

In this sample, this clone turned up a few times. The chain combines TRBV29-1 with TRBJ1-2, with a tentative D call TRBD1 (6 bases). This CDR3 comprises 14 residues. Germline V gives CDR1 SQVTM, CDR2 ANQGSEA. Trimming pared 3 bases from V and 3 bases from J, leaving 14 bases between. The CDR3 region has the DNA TGCAGCGTTGAGGGGGCCCCGGAAGACTATGGCTACACCTTC. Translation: CSVEGAPEDYGYTF.

For the CDR3, the DNA is TGCGCCAGCAGCTTGGACCCAGGCGGGACTGAAGCTTTCTTT. Protein sequence: CASSLDPGGTEAFF. V is TRBV5-1 and J is TRBJ1-1; D uncertain. The V end lost 0 bases, the J end lost 5 bases, and 11 bases lay between the germline ends. This CDR3 is 14 amino acids long. Germline CDR1 reads SGHRS; CDR2 reads YFSETQ.

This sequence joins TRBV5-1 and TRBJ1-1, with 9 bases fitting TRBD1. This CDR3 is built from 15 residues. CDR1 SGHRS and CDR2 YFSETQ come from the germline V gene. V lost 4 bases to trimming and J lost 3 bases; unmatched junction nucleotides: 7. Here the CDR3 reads CASSDVRQGDTEAFF. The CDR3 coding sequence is TGCGCCAGCAGCGATGTTCGACAGGGGGACACTGAAGCTTTCTTT.

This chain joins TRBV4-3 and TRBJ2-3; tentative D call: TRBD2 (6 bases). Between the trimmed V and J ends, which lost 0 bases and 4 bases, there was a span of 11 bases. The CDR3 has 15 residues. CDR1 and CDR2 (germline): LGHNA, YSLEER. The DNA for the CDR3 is TGCGCCAGCAGCCAAGATGGGCGGGGCTCAGATACGCAGTATTTT. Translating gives CASSQDGRGSDTQYF.

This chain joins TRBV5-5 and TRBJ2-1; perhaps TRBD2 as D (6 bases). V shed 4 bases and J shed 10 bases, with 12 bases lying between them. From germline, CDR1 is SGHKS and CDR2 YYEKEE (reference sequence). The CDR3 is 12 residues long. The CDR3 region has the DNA TGTGCCAGCAGCCGGGCCGCGGGGGAGCAGTTCTTC. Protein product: CASSRAAGEQFF.

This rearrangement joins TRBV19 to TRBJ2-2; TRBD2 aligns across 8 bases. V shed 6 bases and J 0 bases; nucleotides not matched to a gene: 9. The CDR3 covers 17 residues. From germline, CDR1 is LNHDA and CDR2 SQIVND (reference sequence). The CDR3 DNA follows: TGTGCCAGTAGGCGCCACGCCGGGGGGGCGAACACCGGGGAGCTGTTTTTT. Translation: CASRRHAGGANTGELFF.

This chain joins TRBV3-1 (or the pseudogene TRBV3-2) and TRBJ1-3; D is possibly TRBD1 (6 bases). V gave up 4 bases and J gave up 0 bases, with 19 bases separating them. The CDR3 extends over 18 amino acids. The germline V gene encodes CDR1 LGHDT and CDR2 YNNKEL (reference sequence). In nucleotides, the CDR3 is TGTGCCAGCAGCCCCCTTCCCGGACAGAGCTTCTCTGGAAACACCATATATTTT. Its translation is CASSPLPGQSFSGNTIYF.

CDR3 nucleotide sequence: TGTGCCTGGAGTGACAGGGGCTACGACGAGCAGTACTTC. Translating gives CAWSDRGYDEQYF. J is TRBJ2-7 and V is TRBV30; TRBD1 matches at 7 bases. This CDR3 contains 13 residues. After removal of 1 base from V and 5 bases from J, the junction contained 5 bases not matched to a gene. Germline lookup yields CDR1 GTSNPN and CDR2 SVGIG (reference sequence).

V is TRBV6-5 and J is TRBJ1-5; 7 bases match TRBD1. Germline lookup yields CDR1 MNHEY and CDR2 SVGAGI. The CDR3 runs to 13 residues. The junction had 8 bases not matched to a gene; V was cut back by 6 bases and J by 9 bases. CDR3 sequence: CASSSQGRWPQHF. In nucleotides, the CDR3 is TGTGCCAGCAGCTCACAGGGGAGGTGGCCCCAGCATTTT.

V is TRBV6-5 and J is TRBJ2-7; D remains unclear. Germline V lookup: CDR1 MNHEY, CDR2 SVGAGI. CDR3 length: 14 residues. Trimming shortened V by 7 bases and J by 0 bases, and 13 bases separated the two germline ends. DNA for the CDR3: TGTGCCAGCACCCCTCTGTTCGACTCCTACGAGCAGTACTTC. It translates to CASTPLFDSYEQYF.

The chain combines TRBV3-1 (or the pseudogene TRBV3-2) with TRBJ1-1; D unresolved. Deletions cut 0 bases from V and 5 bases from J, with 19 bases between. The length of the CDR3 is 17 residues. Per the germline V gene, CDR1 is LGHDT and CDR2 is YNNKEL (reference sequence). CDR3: CASSQDFTSKGWTEAFF. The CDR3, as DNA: TGTGCCAGCAGCCAAGATTTTACTTCTAAGGGATGGACTGAAGCTTTCTTT.

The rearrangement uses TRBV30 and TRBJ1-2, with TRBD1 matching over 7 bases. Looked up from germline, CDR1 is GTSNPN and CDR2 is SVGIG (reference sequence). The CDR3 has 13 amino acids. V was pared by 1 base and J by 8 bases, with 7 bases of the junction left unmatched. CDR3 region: CAWSADRTTGYTF. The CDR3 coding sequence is TGTGCCTGGAGTGCGGACAGGACCACAGGCTACACCTTC.

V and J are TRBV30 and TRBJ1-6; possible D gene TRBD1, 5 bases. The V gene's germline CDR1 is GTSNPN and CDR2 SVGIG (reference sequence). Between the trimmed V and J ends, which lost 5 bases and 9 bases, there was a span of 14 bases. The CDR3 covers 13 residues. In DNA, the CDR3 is TGTGCCTGGTCCCCGGGGGGAACTTCACCCCTCCACTTT. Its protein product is CAWSPGGTSPLHF.

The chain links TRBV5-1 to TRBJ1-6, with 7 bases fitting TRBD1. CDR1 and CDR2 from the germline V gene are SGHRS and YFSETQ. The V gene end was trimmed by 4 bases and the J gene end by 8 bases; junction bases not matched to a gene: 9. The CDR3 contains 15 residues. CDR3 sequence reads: CASSHEQGTDSPLHF. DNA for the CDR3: TGCGCCAGCAGCCACGAACAGGGGACTGATTCACCCCTCCACTTT.

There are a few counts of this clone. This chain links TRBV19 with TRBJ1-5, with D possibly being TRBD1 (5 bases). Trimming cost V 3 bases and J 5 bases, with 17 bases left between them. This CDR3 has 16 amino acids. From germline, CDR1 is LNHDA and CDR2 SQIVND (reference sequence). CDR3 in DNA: TGTGCCAGTAGTATTTCGGGCAGGGAAGCGGATCAGCCCCAGCATTTT. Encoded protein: CASSISGREADQPQHF.

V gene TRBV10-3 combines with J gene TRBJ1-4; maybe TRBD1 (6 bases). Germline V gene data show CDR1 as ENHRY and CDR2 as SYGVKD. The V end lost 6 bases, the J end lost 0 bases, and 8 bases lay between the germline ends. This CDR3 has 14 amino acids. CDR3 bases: TGTGCCATCAGGGACAGTACAACTAATGAAAAACTGTTTTTT. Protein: CAIRDSTTNEKLFF.

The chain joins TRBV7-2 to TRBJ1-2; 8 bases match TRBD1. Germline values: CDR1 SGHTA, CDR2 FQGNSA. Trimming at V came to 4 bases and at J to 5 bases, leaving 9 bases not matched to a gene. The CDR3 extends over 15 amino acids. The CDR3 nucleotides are TGTGCCAGCAGCTCTCACGGACAGGGAGGGTATGGCTACACCTTC. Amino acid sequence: CASSSHGQGGYGYTF.